The next 9 T cell receptor beta chains were all read from a single sample in a study of T cells in Graves' hyperthyroidism and ophthalmopathy. The investigators amplified TCR beta CDR3 regions from RNA transcripts. First-round RT-PCR with HTBI primers amplified the TCR CDR3 region. TCRdb called the multiplex PCR reads again in MiXCR, with one record for every CDR3 protein. The sample lists 470,000 or so distinct CDR3 sequences, less than 25% occurring once. Input material: blood. The receptors were gathered from a man aged 18 to 29 with Graves' hyperthyroidism.

The rearrangement uses TRBV4-1 and TRBJ1-5; D not certain. This CDR3 region has 14 residues. Trimming cost V 2 bases and J 4 bases, with 9 bases left between them. The germline V gene has CDR1 MGHRA and CDR2 YSYEKL. The CDR3 sequence: CASSQWQVNQPQHF. CDR3 nucleotides: TGCGCCAGCAGCCAATGGCAGGTTAATCAGCCCCAGCATTTT.

With respect to this clonotype: A much more abundant neighbour one base away suggests this may be a read error. This chain uses TRBV13 with TRBJ1-2; 8 bases are a match to TRBD1. Germline assignment: CDR1 PRHDT and CDR2 FYEKMQ (reference sequence). The CDR3 sequence is 14 residues long. CDR3 DNA sequence: TGTGTCAGCAGCTTGGACAGGGAGAACTATGGCTACACCTTC. Its protein is CVSSLDRENYGYTF.

V and J are TRBV5-1 and TRBJ2-2, with a possible D match to TRBD1 (6 bases). CDR3 length: 17 amino acids. Germline values: CDR1 SGHRS, CDR2 YFSETQ. V was shortened by 2 bases and J by 2 bases, with 16 bases between the two germline ends. The CDR3 DNA sequence: TGCGCCAGCAGCTTCCGCCTACAGGGCTCAAACACCGGGGAGCTGTTTTTT. Translated, it gives CASSFRLQGSNTGELFF.

Only a few counts were recorded for this clonotype. The gene calls are TRBV7-8 and TRBJ1-1; D gene unclear. The CDR3 consists of 15 residues. Germline assignment: CDR1 SGHVS and CDR2 FQNEAQ. The germline V and J ends were trimmed by 3 bases and 0 bases, with 11 bases remaining between them. In DNA form, the CDR3 reads TGTGCCAGCAGCTTTACAAGACAACTGAACACTGAAGCTTTCTTT. Translated: CASSFTRQLNTEAFF. Full variable domain (missing parts from reference TRBV7-8 and TRBJ1-1): GAGVSQSPRYKVAKRGQDVALRCDPISGHVSLFWYQQALGQGPEFLTYFQNEAQLDKSGLPSDRFFAERPEGSVSTLKIQRTQQEDSAVYLCASSFTRQLNTEAFFGQGTRLTVV.

The sample holds many counts of this clonotype. The chain links TRBV20-1 to TRBJ1-2; D is perhaps TRBD1 (5 bases). The ends were cut back, 6 bases at V and 8 bases at J, with 10 bases in the middle. The germline gives CDR1 DFQATT, CDR2 SNEGSKA (reference sequence). The CDR3 has 10 amino acids. The chain's CDR3 is CSAVTEGYTF. CDR3 coding DNA: TGCAGTGCCGTGACAGAAGGCTACACCTTC.

This clonotype has at least ten counts. The chain recombines TRBV11-3 with TRBJ2-5, with a tentative D call TRBD1 (5 bases). CDR1 and CDR2 from the germline V gene are SGHNT and YENEEA. With 1 base removed from V and 4 bases from J, the gap between germline ends came to 13 bases. The CDR3 is 15 amino acids. CDR3: CASSLVFDRAETQYF. The CDR3 DNA follows: TGTGCCAGCAGCTTAGTATTCGACAGAGCAGAGACCCAGTACTTC.

The chain links TRBV20-1 to TRBJ2-7, with 8 bases that match TRBD2. Trimming at V came to 6 bases and at J to 4 bases, leaving 14 bases not matched to a gene. CDR3 length: 15 residues. Germline CDR1 and CDR2: DFQATT and SNEGSKA (reference sequence). Written as DNA, the CDR3 is TGCAGTGCCGATTGGGACTCCGGGACTAGGTACGAGCAGTACTTC. Encoded protein: CSADWDSGTRYEQYF.

A few counts support this clonotype. A much larger clone differs from this one at a single base, so this may be a read error. The genes are TRBV20-1 and TRBJ1-5; 9 nucleotides line up with TRBD1. Germline V gene data show CDR1 as DFQATT and CDR2 as SNEGSKA (reference sequence). Trimming took 0 bases from V and 15 from J; bases not matched to a gene: 9. The CDR3 extends over 13 amino acids. In nucleotides, the CDR3 is TGCAGTGCTAGAGATGGGACAGGGAAAGCCCTGCATTTT. Encoded protein: CSARDGTGKALHF.

J is TRBJ2-7 and V is TRBV5-4; D ambiguous. The CDR3 runs 13 residues. Germline values: CDR1 SGHNT, CDR2 YYREEE (reference sequence). V was trimmed by 4 bases and J by 3 bases, leaving 11 bases between them. The CDR3 sequence: CASSPYPGYEQYF. CDR3 nucleotide sequence: TGTGCCAGCAGCCCCTATCCCGGCTACGAGCAGTACTTC. The full variable domain, rest sourced from reference TRBV5-4 and TRBJ2-7, is ETGVTQSPTHLIKTRGQQVTLRCSSQSGHNTVSWYQQALGQGPQFIFQYYREEENGRGNFPPRFSGLQFPNYSSELNVNALELDDSALYLCASSPYPGYEQYFGPGTRLTVT.